Below, 10 T cell receptor beta chains from the same sample are listed, as sequenced in a study of blood T cells in healthy people across ages. A second PCR, run for roughly 7 to 11 cycles, used a sample-barcoded 5' primer plus a J-beta primer mix. TCRdb independently ran MiXCR on the 5' RACE reads; one entry per CDR3 protein. This table has roughly 790,000 distinct CDR3 sequences, roughly 43% appearing once. Material for sequencing was blood. The receptors were sampled from an older woman in good health.

This clonotype has only a few counts. V gene TRBV6-2 or TRBV6-3 combines with J gene TRBJ1-2; 12 bases are a match to TRBD1. There are 15 residues in the CDR3. Germline CDR1 MNHEY, CDR2 SVGEGT. Unmatched junction bases numbered 4, after V lost 2 bases and J lost 6 bases. The CDR3 sequence is CASSYAGQGANGYTF. The CDR3 region has the DNA TGTGCCAGCAGTTACGCGGGACAGGGGGCGAATGGCTACACCTTC.

About this clonotype itself: The junction departs from the called germline gene at one end, perhaps through a read error. The chain is built from TRBV6-5 and TRBJ2-5, with 10 bases that match TRBD1. Germline assignment: CDR1 MNHEY and CDR2 SVGAGI. CDR3 size: 14 residues. The CDR3 nucleotides read TGTGCCAGCACCGAGACAGGGGGCCGGGAGACCCGGTACTTC. Encoded protein: CASTETGGRETRYF.

The chain combines TRBV11-2 with TRBJ2-3; 8 nucleotides line up with TRBD2. Per the germline V gene, CDR1 is SGHAT and CDR2 is FQNNGV. V was clipped by 7 bases and J by 1 base; unmatched bases: 7. There are 15 residues in the CDR3. CDR3 region: CASTSSGSGTDTQYF. CDR3 DNA sequence: TGTGCCAGCACATCAAGCGGGAGTGGCACAGATACGCAGTATTTT.

As DNA, the CDR3 is TGTGCCAGCAGGACAGGGTTCAGGATCACTGAAGCTTTCTTT. This sequence encodes CASRTGFRITEAFF. This chain uses TRBV27 with TRBJ1-1, with TRBD1 matching 7 bases. The junction had 8 bases not matched to a gene; V was cut back by 6 bases and J by 4 bases. CDR1 is MNHEY, CDR2 SMNVEV, per germline (reference sequence). The CDR3 runs to 14 residues.

This clonotype was recorded many times. The J gene is TRBJ2-1, the V gene TRBV29-1, with 11 bases identical to TRBD2. This CDR3 has 16 amino acids. The J segment lost 6 bases and the V segment lost 4 bases, leaving 11 bases of the junction unmatched. Germline CDR1 is SQVTM and CDR2 is ANQGSEA. The CDR3: CSVARGLAGGLNEQFF. Written as DNA, the CDR3 is TGCAGCGTTGCCAGGGGCCTAGCGGGAGGCCTCAATGAGCAGTTCTTC.

The rearrangement joins TRBV3-1 to TRBJ1-2, with a tentative D call TRBD1 (6 bases). The CDR3 has 13 residues. The V gene's germline CDR1 is LGHDT and CDR2 YNNKEL (reference sequence). Between the trimmed V and J ends, which lost 0 bases and 10 bases, there was a span of 12 bases. CDR3 sequence (DNA): TGTGCCAGCAGCCAAGATTTGACAGGATCCTACACCTTC. This codes for CASSQDLTGSYTF. The whole variable domain, filled in from reference TRBV3-1 and TRBJ1-2, reads DTAVSQTPKYLVTQMGNDKSIKCEQNLGHDTMYWYKQDSKKFLKIMFSYNNKELIINETVPNRFSPKSPDKAHLNLHINSLELGDSAVYFCASSQDLTGSYTFGSGTRLTVV.

The J gene is TRBJ2-1, the V gene TRBV7-6; 7 nucleotides agree with TRBD2. J lost 6 bases, V lost 1 base, and 6 bases had no gene match. The germline gives CDR1 SGHVS, CDR2 FNYEAQ. The CDR3 contains 15 residues. In nucleotides, the CDR3 is TGTGCCAGCAGCTTAGATAGGACTAGAGCCAATGAGCAGTTCTTC. This translates into CASSLDRTRANEQFF. Based on the CDR3 plus reference TRBV7-6 and TRBJ2-1, the full variable domain is GAGVSQSPRYKVTKRGQDVALRCDPISGHVSLYWYRQALGQGPEFLTYFNYEAQQDKSGLPNDRFSAERPEGSISTLTIQRTEQRDSAMYRCASSLDRTRANEQFFGPGTRLTVL.

The CDR3 protein is CASNRVGETQYF. The CDR3 bases are TGTGCCAGCAATAGGGTGGGAGAGACCCAGTACTTC. This chain connects TRBV6-5 to TRBJ2-4; D uncertain. The tail of the sequence fits TRBJ2-5 better, so the J call may be wrong. CDR1 is MNHEY and CDR2 is SVGAGI in the germline V gene. The CDR3 length is 12 residues.

This chain connects TRBV4-3 to TRBJ2-1; 9 bases agree with TRBD2. The J segment lost 10 bases and the V segment lost 1 base, leaving 8 bases of the junction unmatched. This CDR3 spans 15 amino acids. The germline V gene has CDR1 LGHNA and CDR2 YSLEER. The CDR3 here is CASSQGLAAMGEQFF. CDR3 nucleotide sequence: TGCGCCAGCAGCCAAGGACTAGCGGCGATGGGAGAGCAGTTCTTC.

The chain has TRBV28 and TRBJ1-1; D not certain. The germline gives CDR1 MDHEN, CDR2 SYDVKM. V was pared by 8 bases and J by 3 bases, with 16 bases between. The CDR3 runs to 14 residues. The CDR3 reads CASVGSLAYTEAFF. In nucleotides, the CDR3 is TGTGCCAGCGTAGGGAGTTTGGCGTACACTGAAGCTTTCTTT.